The 21 T cell receptor beta chains presented below share a single source sample, sequenced in a study of regulatory T cells. Overall study findings and caveats: In CD3G-deficient patients, conventional CD4+ T cells were enriched for hydrophobic CDR3 residues at positions 6 and 7.

The primer mix had 52 TRBV and 13 TRBJ primers. The repertoire was sequenced with immunoSEQ multiplex PCR; TCRdb's copy has only in-frame clones and lacks some. The repertoire includes tens of thousands of clones, around 91% of them detected once, and 2.4% sits in the top ten. For these TCRs, the target antigens are not known. Specimen: conventional CD4+ T cells sorted from blood. These receptors were collected from a person aged 18 to 35 with CD3G deficiency.

The genes are TRBV6-6 and TRBJ1-1; D is unresolved. Trimming left V 0 bases short and J 3 bases short, with 8 bases between. CDR1 and CDR2 (germline): MNHNY, SVGAGI (reference sequence). There are 14 residues in the CDR3. The CDR3 is CASSYSKGDTEAFF. In DNA form, the CDR3 reads TGTGCCAGCAGTTACTCAAAGGGTGACACTGAAGCTTTCTTT.

J is TRBJ1-1 and V is TRBV7-9; D remains unclear. Per germline, CDR1 SEHNR and CDR2 FQNEAQ (reference sequence). The CDR3 runs to 13 residues. V lost 3 bases, J lost 2 bases, and 7 bases lay in between. CDR3 sequence (DNA): TGTGCCAGCAGCTTTACGAGTAACACTGAAGCTTTCTTT. It codes for CASSFTSNTEAFF.

In its sample, this clone was seen once. This chain links TRBV6-6 with TRBJ1-2; D is uncertain. V was shortened by 6 bases and J by 2 bases, with 13 bases between the two germline ends. The CDR3 consists of 14 residues. Per germline, CDR1 MNHNY and CDR2 SVGAGI (reference sequence). Written as DNA, the CDR3 is TGTGCCAGCAGGCCACCCCAGAGCAACTATGGCTACACCTTC. Translation: CASRPPQSNYGYTF.

The chain employs TRBV10-3 and TRBJ2-7, with D perhaps matching TRBD2 (5 bases). The V and J ends lost 5 bases and 1 base respectively, with 9 bases between them. The CDR3 is 13 amino acids. Germline V gene sequence: CDR1 ENHRY, CDR2 SYGVKD. The CDR3 loop reads CAISPRESYEQYF. The DNA for the CDR3 is TGTGCCATCAGTCCGAGGGAGTCCTACGAGCAGTACTTC.

This sequence joins TRBV5-1 and TRBJ2-5; 8 bases are shared with TRBD1. Germline-derived CDR1 and CDR2 are SGHRS and YFSETQ. The V and J ends lost 4 bases and 5 bases, in that order; junction bases with no gene match: 7. The CDR3 covers 14 residues. This CDR3 is CASSPGQARETQYF. Written as DNA, the CDR3 is TGCGCCAGCAGCCCGGGACAGGCCCGGGAGACCCAGTACTTC.

J is TRBJ2-7 and V is TRBV30; no clear D. The germline gives CDR1 GTSNPN, CDR2 SVGIG (reference sequence). There are 11 residues in the CDR3. The V gene lost 1 base and the J gene lost 3 bases, with 4 bases spanning the gap. The CDR3 DNA sequence: TGTGCCTGGAGTGAAGGCTACGAGCAGTACTTC. Translated: CAWSEGYEQYF. Together with reference TRBV30 and TRBJ2-7, the CDR3 gives the full variable domain: SQTIHQWPATLVQPVGSPLSLECTVEGTSNPNLYWYRQAAGRGLQLLFYSVGIGQISSEVPQNLSASRPQDRQFILSSKKLLLSDSGFYLCAWSEGYEQYFGPGTRLTVT.

This clone was detected once. The V call is TRBV5-1, the J call TRBJ1-2, with unresolved D. V lost 3 bases, J lost 8 bases, and 20 bases lay in between. The CDR3 has 15 residues. CDR1 and CDR2 from the germline V gene are SGHRS and YFSETQ. This CDR3 reads CASSSDPGPFGGYTF. In DNA, the CDR3 is TGCGCCAGCAGCTCCGATCCTGGACCTTTTGGGGGCTACACCTTC.

The V gene is TRBV6-1, the J gene TRBJ2-1, with 9 bases identical to TRBD1. The V and J ends lost 3 bases and 7 bases, in that order; junction bases with no gene match: 4. The germline gives CDR1 MNHNS, CDR2 SASEGT. This CDR3 spans 14 amino acids. The CDR3 protein is CASSEGTGFNEQFF. The DNA for the CDR3 is TGTGCCAGCAGTGAGGGGACAGGGTTTAATGAGCAGTTCTTC.

This chain links TRBV11-2 with TRBJ2-4; either TRBD1 or TRBD2 may fit D (6 bases each). Germline CDR1 and CDR2: SGHAT and FQNNGV. The CDR3 loop spans 14 amino acids. Trimming removed 5 bases at V and 6 bases at J, with 14 bases between. As DNA, the CDR3 is TGTGCCAGCAGCCTAAGGGGGGACTCAAACATTCAGTACTTC. Encoded protein: CASSLRGDSNIQYF.

The chain has TRBV5-1 and TRBJ2-1; D unresolved. From germline, CDR1 is SGHRS and CDR2 YFSETQ. The CDR3 loop spans 15 amino acids. Trimming cost V 2 bases and J 0 bases, with 9 bases left between them. In nucleotides, the CDR3 is TGCGCCAGCAGCTTAGACCCAGCCTCCTACAATGAGCAGTTCTTC. Its protein product is CASSLDPASYNEQFF.

The chain carries TRBV11-2 and TRBJ2-7, with no clear D. The germline CDR1 and CDR2 sequences are SGHAT and FQNNGV. The germline V and J ends were trimmed by 0 bases and 3 bases, with 6 bases remaining between them. The CDR3 covers 13 residues. CDR3 sequence (DNA): TGTGCCAGCAGCTTAGATCCCCTCTACGAGCAGTACTTC. It specifies CASSLDPLYEQYF.

The chain has TRBV9 and TRBJ2-2, with D tentatively TRBD1 (6 bases). The CDR3 length is 14 residues. The germline gives CDR1 SGDLS, CDR2 YYNGEE. Trimming shortened V by 3 bases and J by 4 bases, and 10 bases separated the two germline ends. The CDR3 region has the DNA TGTGCCAGCAGCGCCGGACAGTTCACCGGGGAGCTGTTTTTT. Translated, it gives CASSAGQFTGELFF.

The chain uses TRBV28 and TRBJ2-7; D assignment may be TRBD1 or TRBD2 (6 bases each). Germline V gives CDR1 MDHEN, CDR2 SYDVKM. There are 16 residues in the CDR3. Trimming stripped 6 bases from V and 3 bases from J, with 21 bases between. The CDR3 reads CASSIGGGRRNYEQYF. CDR3 bases: TGTGCCAGCAGCATAGGAGGGGGAAGGCGTAACTACGAGCAGTACTTC.

This clone was seen more than once but under ten times. The gene calls are TRBV19 and TRBJ2-2; the D is unclear. The CDR3 has 14 amino acids. CDR1 and CDR2 (germline): LNHDA, SQIVND (reference sequence). V was pared by 4 bases and J by 2 bases, with 8 bases between. CDR3 sequence (DNA): TGTGCCAGTAGTAGTCAGGTTAACACCGGGGAGCTGTTTTTT. Residues: CASSSQVNTGELFF.

The J gene is TRBJ2-2, the V gene TRBV5-1, with 8 bases that match TRBD2. Germline values: CDR1 SGHRS, CDR2 YFSETQ. The CDR3 extends over 15 amino acids. V shed 4 bases and J 7 bases; nucleotides not matched to a gene: 9. The CDR3 sequence is CASSLEAGVNGELFF. The CDR3 nucleotides read TGCGCCAGCAGCCTCGAAGCGGGGGTAAACGGGGAGCTGTTTTTT.

V gene TRBV21-1 combines with J gene TRBJ1-6. TRBV21-1 is a pseudogene locus. This CDR3 has 23 amino acids. The CDR3 region is CASRKSAKAGESGRSSYNSPLHF. For the CDR3, the DNA is TGTGCCAGCAGGAAGAGCGCCAAAGCGGGCGAATCGGGCAGGAGCTCCTATAATTCACCCCTCCACTTT.

This clone has more than one count but fewer than ten. The chain links TRBV5-1 to TRBJ1-2; 9 bases align to TRBD1. Germline V CDR1 and CDR2: SGHRS, YFSETQ. Germline trimming cut 4 bases from V and 7 bases from J; bases unmatched to any gene: 14. This CDR3 has 16 amino acids. Here the CDR3 reads CASSPTSRDRAGGYTF. The CDR3 nucleotides read TGCGCCAGCAGCCCGACCTCCCGGGACAGGGCAGGTGGCTACACCTTC.

V is TRBV29-1 and J is TRBJ2-7; 9 nucleotides agree with TRBD1. The CDR3 runs 14 residues. Germline CDR1 reads SQVTM; CDR2 reads ANQGSEA. Trimming cost V 7 bases and J 1 base; bases outside gene matches: 8. DNA for the CDR3: TGCAGCGCCGGACGGGACAGGGCTTCCTACGAGCAGTACTTC. Translation: CSAGRDRASYEQYF.

V and J are TRBV5-1 and TRBJ2-7; D is ambiguous. The CDR3 has 15 residues. Trimming took 0 bases from V and 6 from J, leaving 16 bases between them. Germline values: CDR1 SGHRS, CDR2 YFSETQ. This CDR3 is CASSLGPGYPFEQYF. CDR3 bases: TGCGCCAGCAGCTTGGGTCCAGGATACCCCTTCGAGCAGTACTTC.

The chain employs TRBV6-6 and TRBJ2-1; weak D call: TRBD2 (5 bases). Trimming pared 8 bases from V and 3 bases from J, leaving 8 bases between. Germline V CDR1 and CDR2: MNHNY, SVGAGI (reference sequence). This CDR3 spans 12 amino acids. As DNA, the CDR3 is TGTGCCAGCGGCCGGGACTACAATGAGCAGTTCTTC. Its protein is CASGRDYNEQFF.

The CDR3 protein is CASSSRTTLRTDTQYF. CDR3 sequence (DNA): TGTGCCAGCAGCTCCAGGACTACCCTAAGAACAGATACGCAGTATTTT. The J gene is TRBJ2-3, the V gene TRBV11-2, with D maybe TRBD2 (6 bases). Germline V gene data show CDR1 as SGHAT and CDR2 as FQNNGV. The CDR3 has 16 amino acids. Trimming took 4 bases from V and 3 from J, leaving 17 bases between them. The full variable domain, rest sourced from reference TRBV11-2 and TRBJ2-3, is EAGVAQSPRYKIIEKRQSVAFWCNPISGHATLYWYQQILGQGPKLLIQFQNNGVVDDSQLPKDRFSAERLKGVDSTLKIQPAKLEDSAVYLCASSSRTTLRTDTQYFGPGTRLTVL.